This T cell receptor (beta chain) was captured by sequencing in a study of blood T cell repertoires in COVID-19. Overall study context: Acute-phase and convalescent COVID-19 samples originated in the United States, Italy and Spain. PBMCs, B-cell-depleted T cells, or T cells provided the cDNA or gDNA that made up the material.

The CDR3 is 16 residues long. Germline-derived CDR1 and CDR2 are SGHVS and FQNEAQ. V lost 3 bases, J lost 0 bases, and 5 bases stayed unmatched. Original methodology: Using reference gene primer amplification, nucleated cell counts were estimated. Sequencing used immunoSEQ multiplex PCR; TCRdb keeps in-frame clones, though not all of them. Clone size and the V and J calls come from that table; the DNA yielded D and trimming. This table holds 340,000 or so clones, about 83% found once. The receptor's source is a young man with active or convalescent COVID-19. Sequences were obtained from peripheral blood. The genes are TRBV7-8 and TRBJ2-1; 7 bases agree with TRBD2. The CDR3 here is CASSFLRELSYNEQFF. The CDR3 DNA reads as TGTGCCAGCAGCTTCCTGCGGGAGCTCTCCTACAATGAGCAGTTCTTC.